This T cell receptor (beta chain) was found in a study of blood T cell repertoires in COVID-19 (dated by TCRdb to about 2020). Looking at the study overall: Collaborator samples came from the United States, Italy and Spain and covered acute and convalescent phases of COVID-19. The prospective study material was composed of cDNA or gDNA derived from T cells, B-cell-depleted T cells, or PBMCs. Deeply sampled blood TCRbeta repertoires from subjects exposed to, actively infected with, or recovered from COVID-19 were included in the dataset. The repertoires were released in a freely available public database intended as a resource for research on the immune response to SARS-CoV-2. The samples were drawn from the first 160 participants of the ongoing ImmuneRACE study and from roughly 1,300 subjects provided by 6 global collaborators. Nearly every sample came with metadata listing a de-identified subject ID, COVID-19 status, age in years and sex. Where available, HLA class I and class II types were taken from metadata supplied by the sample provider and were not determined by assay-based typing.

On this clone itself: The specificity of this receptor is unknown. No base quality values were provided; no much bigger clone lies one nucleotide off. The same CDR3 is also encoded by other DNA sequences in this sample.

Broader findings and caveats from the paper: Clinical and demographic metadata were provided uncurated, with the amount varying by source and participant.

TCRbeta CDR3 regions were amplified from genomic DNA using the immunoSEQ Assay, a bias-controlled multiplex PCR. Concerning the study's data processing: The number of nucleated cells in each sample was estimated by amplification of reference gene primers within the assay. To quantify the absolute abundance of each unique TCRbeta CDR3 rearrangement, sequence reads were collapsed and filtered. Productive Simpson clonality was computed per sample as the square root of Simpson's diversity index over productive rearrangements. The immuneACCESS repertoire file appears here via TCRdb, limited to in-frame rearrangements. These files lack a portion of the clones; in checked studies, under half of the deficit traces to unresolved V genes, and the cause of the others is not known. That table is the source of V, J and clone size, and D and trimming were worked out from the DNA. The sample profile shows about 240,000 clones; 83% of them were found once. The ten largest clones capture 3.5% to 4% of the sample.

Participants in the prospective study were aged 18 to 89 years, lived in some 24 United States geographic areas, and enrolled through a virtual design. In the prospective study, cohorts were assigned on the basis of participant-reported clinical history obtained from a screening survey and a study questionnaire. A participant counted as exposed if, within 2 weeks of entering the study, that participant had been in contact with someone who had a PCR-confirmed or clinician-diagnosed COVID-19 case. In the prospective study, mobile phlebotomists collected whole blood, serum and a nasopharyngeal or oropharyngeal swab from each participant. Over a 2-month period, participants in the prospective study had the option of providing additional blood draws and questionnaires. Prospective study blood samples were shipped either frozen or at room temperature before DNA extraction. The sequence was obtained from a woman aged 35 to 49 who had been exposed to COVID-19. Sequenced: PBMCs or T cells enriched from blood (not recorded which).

The CDR3 has the sequence CASSLAGGGYTF. The nucleotide sequence is TGTGCCAGCAGCTTGGCCGGGGGTGGCTACACCTTC. The chain is assembled from TRBV5-4 and TRBJ1-2, and TRBD1 may be the D gene, going by 5 matching bases. V lost 0 bases and J lost 7 bases; the stretch between them is 7 bases long. The CDR3 runs 12 residues from the cysteine to the phenylalanine. Just CDR3 DNA is preserved here, 36 bases in frame from base 1. Based on the germline V gene (reference sequence), the CDR1 and CDR2 sequences are SGHNT and YYREEE.